This T cell receptor (beta chain) was captured by sequencing in a study of blood T cell repertoires in COVID-19. In the original processing: Nucleated cell number was recorded as an estimate derived from reference gene primer amplification. The table came from immunoSEQ multiplex PCR; TCRdb's copy has only in-frame clones and leaves some out. V and J calls and clone size follow that table, whereas D and trimming were derived from the DNA. The sample has 70,000 to 95,000 clones, approximately 80% seen once; the top ten hold roughly 10%. The sequence was collected from a woman aged 70 to 79 with active or convalescent COVID-19. Specimen: peripheral blood.

CDR3 nucleotides: TGTGCCAGCAGTGTAGGCAGGGGCCCCTCCTACGAGCAGTACTTC. Translation: CASSVGRGPSYEQYF. The rearrangement uses TRBV2 and TRBJ2-7; TRBD1 might be the D (6 bases). CDR1 is SNHLY and CDR2 is FYNNEI in the germline V gene. The CDR3 has 15 amino acids. V gave up 4 bases and J gave up 0 bases, with 13 bases separating them. The full variable domain, with the rest looked up from reference TRBV2 and TRBJ2-7, is EPEVTQTPSHQVTQMGQEVILRCVPISNHLYFYWYRQILGQKVEFLVSFYNNEISEKSEIFDDQFSVERPDGSNFTLKIRSTKLEDSAMYFCASSVGRGPSYEQYFGPGTRLTVT.